The T cell receptor (beta chain) under discussion was sequenced for a study of blood T cell repertoires in COVID-19. Produced via immunoSEQ multiplex PCR; TCRdb's table is partial and in-frame only. This sample has roughly 73,000 clones; about 91% occur once, and the top ten carry approximately 8.9%. In germline, CDR1 is SGHTA, CDR2 FQGTGA. Trimming shortened V by 5 bases and J by 0 bases, and 10 bases separated the two germline ends. The CDR3 covers 14 residues. This chain uses TRBV7-3 with TRBJ1-1; maybe TRBD1 (6 bases). This TCR derives from a man older than 75 with acute or convalescent COVID-19. The specimen sequenced was peripheral blood. The CDR3: CASSPDRLNTEAFF. As DNA, the CDR3 is TGTGCCAGCAGCCCCGACAGGCTGAACACTGAAGCTTTCTTT.